Listed here are 12 T cell receptor beta chains from one sample, sequenced in a study of blood T cell repertoires in COVID-19. Sequencing used immunoSEQ multiplex PCR; TCRdb keeps in-frame clones, though not all of them. This sample yields 250,000 to 350,000 clones, of which about 90% are seen a single time; approximately 10% belongs to the top ten. What was sequenced was peripheral blood. The receptors shown here come from a woman aged 25-40 years with COVID-19, enrolled during active disease.

The V call is TRBV10-3, the J call TRBJ2-3; 8 bases fit TRBD2. V was pared by 9 bases and J by 5 bases, with 10 bases of the junction left unmatched. This CDR3 comprises 14 residues. The V gene's germline CDR1 is ENHRY and CDR2 SYGVKD. The chain's CDR3 is CAIKAGVGGDTQYF. The CDR3 DNA is TGTGCCATAAAAGCGGGAGTGGGAGGAGATACGCAGTATTTT.

The chain couples TRBV5-1 to TRBJ2-7; the match to TRBD2 covers 7 bases. Germline V gene sequence: CDR1 SGHRS, CDR2 YFSETQ. The CDR3 length is 15 residues. J was trimmed by 6 bases and V by 0 bases; bases with no gene match: 9. The DNA of the CDR3 is TGCGCCAGCAGCTTGGGGGACTCGGGAGGCGGCGAGCAGTACTTC. It yields the protein CASSLGDSGGGEQYF.

The J gene is TRBJ1-1, the V gene TRBV5-1, with D perhaps TRBD1 (5 bases). The germline V gene has CDR1 SGHRS and CDR2 YFSETQ. Trimming removed 5 bases from V and 5 bases from J, with 13 bases in between. This CDR3 comprises 13 residues. CDR3 sequence: CASSGRGETEAFF. The CDR3 nucleotides read TGCGCCAGCAGTGGGAGGGGAGAGACTGAAGCTTTCTTT.

The rearrangement links TRBV9 to TRBJ2-7; 12 bases are shared with TRBD2. The germline gives CDR1 SGDLS, CDR2 YYNGEE. CDR3 length: 16 amino acids. V lost 4 bases to trimming and J lost 3 bases; unmatched junction nucleotides: 8. The CDR3 is CASSPARTSGNYEQYF. CDR3 DNA sequence: TGTGCCAGCAGCCCCGCGAGGACTAGCGGGAACTACGAGCAGTACTTC. Combining the CDR3 with reference TRBV9 and TRBJ2-7 gives the whole variable domain DSGVTQTPKHLITATGQRVTLRCSPRSGDLSVYWYQQSLDQGLQFLIQYYNGEERAKGNILERFSAQQFPDLHSELNLSSLELGDSALYFCASSPARTSGNYEQYFGPGTRLTVT.

This clone is a singleton in its sample. The chain employs TRBV18 and TRBJ1-5; possibly TRBD1 for D (6 bases). Between the trimmed V and J ends, which lost 4 bases and 7 bases, there was a span of 14 bases. Per germline, CDR1 KGHSH and CDR2 LQKENI. The CDR3 consists of 14 residues. Written as DNA, the CDR3 is TGTGCCAGCTCACGCGGGGGGCGGGCACAGCCCCAGCATTTT. It codes for CASSRGGRAQPQHF.

This sequence joins TRBV25-1 and TRBJ2-7; D remains ambiguous. The V gene's germline CDR1 is MGHDK and CDR2 SYGVNS. The CDR3 length is 14 residues. V was shortened by 1 base and J by 6 bases, with 13 bases between the two germline ends. The CDR3 DNA reads TGTGCCAGCAGTGAATTGTACAGTGTTTCCGAGCAGTACTTC. Its translation is CASSELYSVSEQYF.

The chain recombines TRBV19 with TRBJ2-7; 9 bases are a match to TRBD1. Germline CDR1 reads LNHDA; CDR2 reads SQIVND (reference sequence). This CDR3 is built from 15 residues. V gave up 3 bases and J gave up 8 bases; unmatched junction bases: 11. The CDR3 reads CASSISPGTGSQQYF. Here the CDR3 DNA reads TGTGCCAGTAGTATTTCCCCCGGGACAGGGAGCCAGCAGTACTTC.

The rearrangement joins TRBV18 to TRBJ1-2; 8 nucleotides agree with TRBD1. There are 12 residues in the CDR3. The trim removed 8 bases at V and 8 bases at J, leaving 7 bases unmatched. CDR1 is KGHSH, CDR2 LQKENI, per germline. CDR3 bases: TGTGCCAGCCAGGGGACAGGTGTGGGCTACACCTTC. Protein sequence: CASQGTGVGYTF.

This clone was counted once. This rearrangement joins TRBV7-9 to TRBJ2-1; TRBD2 is a possible D gene (6 bases). The germline V and J ends were trimmed by 1 base and 9 bases, with 13 bases remaining between them. The germline gives CDR1 SEHNR, CDR2 FQNEAQ (reference sequence). The CDR3 length is 14 residues. Here the CDR3 reads CASSLERERSEQFF. The CDR3 DNA is TGTGCCAGCAGCTTAGAACGGGAGAGGAGTGAGCAGTTCTTC.

V usage is TRBV30 and J usage is TRBJ1-5; D call uncertain. This CDR3 is 13 amino acids long. CDR1 and CDR2 (germline): GTSNPN, SVGIG (reference sequence). V was trimmed by 2 bases and J by 7 bases, leaving 12 bases between them. The CDR3 is CAWSPSRGQPQHF. DNA of the CDR3: TGTGCCTGGAGTCCCTCACGCGGGCAGCCCCAGCATTTT.

The rearrangement uses TRBV20-1 and TRBJ2-7; TRBD2 aligns across 7 bases. The germline V gene has CDR1 DFQATT and CDR2 SNEGSKA (reference sequence). V lost 3 bases to trimming and J lost 6 bases; unmatched junction nucleotides: 2. This CDR3 region has 11 residues. The CDR3: CSARWGGEQYF. The CDR3 DNA sequence: TGCAGTGCTAGGTGGGGGGGCGAGCAGTACTTC.

The count of this clone is one. The rearrangement joins TRBV6-5 to TRBJ2-7, with TRBD2 identical over 10 bases. CDR1 and CDR2 (germline): MNHEY, SVGAGI. The CDR3 loop spans 14 amino acids. Germline trimming cut 5 bases from V and 3 bases from J; bases unmatched to any gene: 4. The CDR3 DNA reads TGTGCCAGCAGTCCACTAGCGGGGAGCTACGAGCAGTACTTC. Translation: CASSPLAGSYEQYF.